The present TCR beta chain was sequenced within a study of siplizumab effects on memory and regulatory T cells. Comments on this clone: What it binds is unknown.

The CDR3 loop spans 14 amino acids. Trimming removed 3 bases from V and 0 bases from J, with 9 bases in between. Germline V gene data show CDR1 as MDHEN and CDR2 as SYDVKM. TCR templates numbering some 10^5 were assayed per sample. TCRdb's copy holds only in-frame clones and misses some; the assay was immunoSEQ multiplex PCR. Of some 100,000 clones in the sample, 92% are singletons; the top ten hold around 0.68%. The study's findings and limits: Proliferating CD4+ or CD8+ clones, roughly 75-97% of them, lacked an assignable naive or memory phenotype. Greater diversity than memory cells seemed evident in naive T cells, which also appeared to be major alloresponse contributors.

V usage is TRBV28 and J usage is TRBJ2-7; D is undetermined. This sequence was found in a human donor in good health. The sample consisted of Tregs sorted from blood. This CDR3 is CASSFRMSSYEQYF. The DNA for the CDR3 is TGTGCCAGCAGTTTTCGTATGAGCTCCTACGAGCAGTACTTC.